The 4 T cell receptor beta chains in this list originate from one sample, sequenced in a study of Graves' ophthalmopathy and Graves' hyperthyroidism. Researchers took RNA transcripts and amplified TCR beta CDR3 regions from them. An opening RT-PCR round employed HTBI primers and preceded a second-round multiplex PCR. TCRdb ran MiXCR on the multiplex PCR reads and lists one entry per CDR3 protein. Among roughly 700,000 distinct CDR3 sequences listed, roughly two fifths were seen once. Material for sequencing was peripheral blood. These receptors originate from an adult man with Graves' ophthalmopathy.

This clonotype was recorded a few times. This chain uses TRBV4-3 with TRBJ2-2; TRBD1 matches at 9 bases. The trim removed 3 bases at V and 13 bases at J, leaving 6 bases unmatched. Looked up from germline, CDR1 is LGHNA and CDR2 is YSLEER. This CDR3 contains 13 residues. CDR3 sequence: CASSHRTGDVLFF. DNA for the CDR3: TGCGCCAGCAGCCACAGGACAGGGGACGTGCTGTTTTTT.

This clonotype was recorded many times. V is TRBV2 and J is TRBJ1-5; possibly TRBD1 for D (5 bases). Trimming pared 2 bases from V and 8 bases from J, leaving 19 bases between. The germline gives CDR1 SNHLY, CDR2 FYNNEI. CDR3 length: 16 amino acids. CDR3 in amino acids: CASSESGRARGEPQHF. Here the CDR3 DNA reads TGTGCCAGCAGTGAATCGGGCAGGGCGCGTGGGGAGCCCCAGCATTTT. Supplemented by reference TRBV2 and TRBJ1-5, the full variable domain reads EPEVTQTPSHQVTQMGQEVILRCVPISNHLYFYWYRQILGQKVEFLVSFYNNEISEKSEIFDDQFSVERPDGSNFTLKIRSTKLEDSAMYFCASSESGRARGEPQHFGDGTRLSIL.

The gene calls are TRBV7-9 and TRBJ2-5; D is perhaps TRBD2 (6 bases). Trimming took off 2 bases at V and 2 bases at J, with 12 bases between the two ends. The germline CDR1 and CDR2 sequences are SEHNR and FQNEAQ (reference sequence). CDR3 length: 15 amino acids. This CDR3 reads CASSLIAGRQETQYF. CDR3 DNA: TGTGCCAGCAGCTTAATAGCCGGGAGACAAGAGACCCAGTACTTC.

The V call is TRBV6-5, the J call TRBJ2-7, with 7 bases aligning to TRBD1. Germline assignment: CDR1 MNHEY and CDR2 SVGAGI. The V gene end was trimmed by 5 bases and the J gene end by 5 bases; junction bases not matched to a gene: 12. CDR3 length equals 15 residues. CDR3 coding DNA: TGTGCCAGCAGTAATAACCGACAGGGATACGACGAGCAGTACTTC. Protein sequence: CASSNNRQGYDEQYF.